Following are 12 T cell receptor beta chains from one sample sequenced in a study of shared clonotypes between healthy human individuals. Some clones are missing from TCRdb's copy, which holds only in-frame ones; the method was immunoSEQ multiplex PCR. Of approximately 530,000 clones detected, almost 97% appear once; the ten largest clones hold approximately 0.062%. Sequencing used naive CD4+ T cells sorted from blood. Documented subset: CD45RA+ positively selected. These receptor sequences come from a woman in her twenties or thirties in good health.

This chain connects TRBV6-1 to TRBJ2-7, with D perhaps TRBD2 (6 bases). The CDR3 spans 12 residues. Trimming took 8 bases from V and 0 from J, leaving 8 bases between them. The germline gives CDR1 MNHNS, CDR2 SASEGT. CDR3 coding DNA: TGTGCCAGCGGGGGGACCTCCTACGAGCAGTACTTC. It specifies CASGGTSYEQYF.

This clone was counted only a few times. V is TRBV19 and J is TRBJ1-2; no clear D gene. Germline V gene sequence: CDR1 LNHDA, CDR2 SQIVND (reference sequence). V shed 2 bases and J shed 6 bases, with 4 bases lying between them. The CDR3 spans 11 residues. The CDR3 reads CASSISHGYTF. The CDR3 DNA reads TGTGCCAGTAGTATATCCCATGGCTACACCTTC. The full variable domain, in which reference TRBV19 and TRBJ1-2 provide the parts outside the CDR3, is DGGITQSPKYLFRKEGQNVTLSCEQNLNHDAMYWYRQDPGQGLRLIYYSQIVNDFQKGDIAEGYSVSREKKESFPLTVTSAQKNPTAFYLCASSISHGYTFGSGTRLTVV.

The CDR3 loop reads CASTGPNTGELFF. The CDR3, as DNA: TGTGCCAGCACGGGGCCCAACACCGGGGAGCTGTTTTTT. This chain links TRBV2 with TRBJ2-2, with D perhaps TRBD1 or TRBD2 (5 bases each). Trimming took off 7 bases at V and 2 bases at J, with 8 bases between the two ends. The CDR3 extends over 13 amino acids. Germline V gene lookup returns CDR1 SNHLY and CDR2 FYNNEI.

This clone appeared once. The chain is built from TRBV19 and TRBJ2-7; D is ambiguous. There are 13 residues in the CDR3. The ends were cut back, 10 bases at V and 0 bases at J, with 13 bases in the middle. The germline gives CDR1 LNHDA, CDR2 SQIVND (reference sequence). This chain's CDR3 is CATNDGPSYEQYF. CDR3 nucleotides: TGTGCCACCAACGACGGCCCCTCCTACGAGCAGTACTTC.

This chain links TRBV29-1 with TRBJ2-7; 7 bases fit TRBD1. Losses at the gene ends were 4 bases for V and 7 bases for J; bases not matched to a gene: 16. The germline V gene encodes CDR1 SQVTM and CDR2 ANQGSEA. The CDR3 extends over 15 amino acids. The CDR3 nucleotides read TGCAGCGTTGCCTTTCCGGGACAGACTTTTGAGGAGCAGTACTTC. Its translation: CSVAFPGQTFEEQYF.

V is TRBV7-2 and J is TRBJ2-7, with D possibly matching TRBD2 (6 bases). The CDR3 loop spans 15 amino acids. V was trimmed by 1 base and J by 7 bases, leaving 17 bases between them. Germline V gives CDR1 SGHTA, CDR2 FQGNSA. The CDR3 spells CASSLDRGTPVEQYF. CDR3 sequence (DNA): TGTGCCAGCAGCTTAGATCGGGGGACTCCGGTGGAGCAGTACTTC.

As to this clone: The sample contains more than one DNA sequence encoding this CDR3. This chain uses TRBV5-1 with TRBJ1-4; maybe TRBD1 (5 bases). The V gene's germline CDR1 is SGHRS and CDR2 YFSETQ. V was clipped by 1 base and J by 1 base, with 11 bases between them. CDR3 size: 16 residues. CDR3 protein: CASSLRAGLTNEKLFF. The DNA for the CDR3 is TGCGCCAGCAGCTTGAGGGCAGGGCTAACTAATGAAAAACTGTTTTTT.

This sequence joins TRBV27 and TRBJ1-2; D possibly corresponds to TRBD1 (5 bases). V dropped 3 bases and J dropped 7 bases, with 9 bases sitting between them. This CDR3 has 12 amino acids. Germline-derived CDR1 and CDR2 are MNHEY and SMNVEV (reference sequence). CDR3 sequence (DNA): TGTGCCAGCAGTTTGGGGGGGAGTGGCTACACCTTC. Protein sequence: CASSLGGSGYTF.

The genes are TRBV28 and TRBJ2-7, with 8 bases that match TRBD1. This CDR3 contains 16 residues. Trimming cost V 3 bases and J 3 bases; bases outside gene matches: 10. Germline CDR1 and CDR2: MDHEN and SYDVKM. The CDR3, as DNA: TGTGCCAGCAGTTTTAGTTTTCTGGACAGGGACTACGAGCAGTACTTC. Its protein product is CASSFSFLDRDYEQYF. The complete variable domain, with remaining parts taken from reference TRBV28 and TRBJ2-7, reads DVKVTQSSRYLVKRTGEKVFLECVQDMDHENMFWYRQDPGLGLRLIYFSYDVKMKEKGDIPEGYSVSREKKERFSLILESASTNQTSMYLCASSFSFLDRDYEQYFGPGTRLTVT.

The chain uses TRBV7-9 and TRBJ1-2; a possible D gene is TRBD1 (5 bases). Trimming cost V 3 bases and J 3 bases, with 11 bases left between them. The germline CDR1 and CDR2 sequences are SEHNR and FQNEAQ (reference sequence). The CDR3 length is 14 residues. The chain's CDR3 is CASSFGREDYGYTF. The DNA for the CDR3 is TGTGCCAGCAGCTTCGGCAGGGAGGACTATGGCTACACCTTC. Supplemented by reference TRBV7-9 and TRBJ1-2, the full variable domain reads DTGVSQNPRHKITKRGQNVTFRCDPISEHNRLYWYRQTLGQGPEFLTYFQNEAQLEKSRLLSDRFSAERPKGSFSTLEIQRTEQGDSAMYLCASSFGREDYGYTFGSGTRLTVV.

CDR3 sequence reads: CASSLVVGQPQHF. The CDR3 coding sequence is TGTGCCAGCAGCTTAGTGGTGGGTCAGCCCCAGCATTTT. The V gene is TRBV7-6, the J gene TRBJ1-5, with D unclear. This CDR3 has 13 amino acids. Trimming took 1 base from V and 6 from J, leaving 7 bases between them. Germline lookup yields CDR1 SGHVS and CDR2 FNYEAQ. The full variable domain, with the rest looked up from reference TRBV7-6 and TRBJ1-5, is GAGVSQSPRYKVTKRGQDVALRCDPISGHVSLYWYRQALGQGPEFLTYFNYEAQQDKSGLPNDRFSAERPEGSISTLTIQRTEQRDSAMYRCASSLVVGQPQHFGDGTRLSIL.

This rearrangement joins TRBV15 to TRBJ2-7; D call uncertain. The CDR3 extends over 15 amino acids. Trimming took 1 base from V and 1 from J, leaving 11 bases between them. Germline-derived CDR1 and CDR2 are LNHNV and YYDKDF (reference sequence). The CDR3 sequence is CATSRVLASSYEQYF. CDR3 nucleotide sequence: TGTGCCACCAGCAGAGTCCTGGCCTCATCCTACGAGCAGTACTTC.